This is a list of T cell receptor beta chains from one sample in a study of shared clonotypes between healthy human individuals. Some clones are missing from TCRdb's copy, which holds only in-frame ones; the method was immunoSEQ multiplex PCR. The sample consists of roughly 1,500,000 clones, less than 99% of them appearing once. Sequencing was done on a sample of naive CD4+ T cells sorted from blood. The receptors come from a man aged 25-40 years in good health. Each CDR3 is given with its conserved first and last residue. A D gene is named only where the DNA matches it firmly. Some rows mark clone size as missing; the rest say once, few, many or name a class of expanded clone.

>TRBV5-1|-|TRBJ2-5|-
TGCGCCAGCAGCTTTAGAGCCTCCCAAGAGACCCAGTACTTC
CASSFRASQETQYF
>TRBV7-9|-|TRBJ2-7|TRBD1
TGTGCCAGCAGCTTAGCGGGACAGGGTACCGACGAGCAGTACTTC
CASSLAGQGTDEQYF
>TRBV10-3|-|TRBJ2-5|-
TGTGCCATCAGTACCACGACAGCAGGGGAGACCCAGTACTTC
CAISTTTAGETQYF
>TRBV30|-|TRBJ1-1|-
TGTGCCTGGTCTCCCGTGGGGCGGGAGGGATTCACTGAAGCTTTCTTT
CAWSPVGREGFTEAFF
>TRBV6-5|-|TRBJ1-5|-
TGTGCCAGCTGTCCCCGGGGACCCAATCAGCCCCAGCATTTT
CASCPRGPNQPQHF
>TRBV11-2|-|TRBJ2-7|TRBD2
TGTGCCAGCAGCATTCTAGCGGGAGAAGGCGAGCAGTACTTC
CASSILAGEGEQYF
>TRBV28|-|TRBJ1-2|-
TGTGCCAGCCATAATTCGAGGGGTGGCTACACCTTC
CASHNSRGGYTF
>TRBV7-9|once|TRBJ1-1|-
TGTGCCAGCAGCTTAGACAGACAGCTAAACACTGAAGCTTTCTTT
CASSLDRQLNTEAFF
>TRBV10-3|once|TRBJ1-5|TRBD1
TGTGCCACCCAACCCGGACAGGTTAACGATCAGCCCCAGCATTTT
CATQPGQVNDQPQHF
>TRBV6-1|-|TRBJ2-3|TRBD2
TGTGCCAGCAGTGACGTTGCGGGAGGAGCAGATACGCAGTATTTT
CASSDVAGGADTQYF
>TRBV27|-|TRBJ2-1|-
TGTGCCAGCAGTTTTCAGGGAGGTGGGTACAATGAGCAGTTCTTC
CASSFQGGGYNEQFF
>TRBV5-1|once|TRBJ1-2|-
TGCGCCAGCAACGAGGGGAGGGACTATGGCTACACCTTC
CASNEGRDYGYTF
>TRBV7-8|-|TRBJ1-5|-
TGTGCCAGCAGCTTATCCCCAAATAGCAATCAGCCCCAGCATTTT
CASSLSPNSNQPQHF
>TRBV6-1|-|TRBJ2-3|-
TGTGCCAGCAGTGAAGCGGTCGGTGGTGGGACAGATACGCAGTATTTT
CASSEAVGGGTDTQYF
>TRBV11-2|-|TRBJ1-1|-
TGTGCCAGCACGGGTCCAGGAGACACTGAAGCTTTCTTT
CASTGPGDTEAFF
>TRBV7-3|-|TRBJ1-2|TRBD1
TGTGCCAGCAGCTTAGTATCAGGGGGCGCCGGCTACACCTTC
CASSLVSGGAGYTF
>TRBV10-2|-|TRBJ2-3|-
TGCGCCAGCGGGGCGGATCTCTTCACAGATACGCAGTATTTT
CASGADLFTDTQYF
>TRBV5-1|once|TRBJ2-5|-
TGCGCCAGCAGCTTGGGGGCATTCAAAGAGACCCAGTACTTC
CASSLGAFKETQYF
>TRBV9|-|TRBJ2-1|TRBD1
TGTGCCAGCAGCGCCGGGGACAGGGTAGTCGATGAGCAGTTCTTC
CASSAGDRVVDEQFF
>TRBV16|-|TRBJ1-5|-
TGTGCCAGCAGTCACGGACTCCCGCGGAATCAGCCCCAGCATTTT
CASSHGLPRNQPQHF
>TRBV5-1|-|TRBJ2-5|-
TGCGCCAGCAGCTTGGTGGGGGGATCAGAGACCCAGTACTTC
CASSLVGGSETQYF
>TRBV11-3|-|TRBJ2-2|TRBD2
TGTGCCAGCAGTTTCGGCGGGACTAGCAGCACCGGGGAGCTGTTTTTT
CASSFGGTSSTGELFF
>TRBV6-5|-|TRBJ2-7|-
TGTGCCAGCAGACAGGTCCCGAACGAGCAGTACTTC
CASRQVPNEQYF
>TRBV7-2|-|TRBJ2-5|-
TGTGCCAGCAGCCCGACTAACGAAGAGACCCAGTACTTC
CASSPTNEETQYF
>TRBV5-1|once|TRBJ2-7|TRBD2
TGCGCCAGCAGTTCCGGGACTAGCGGGAGTATCCGTTACGAGCAGTACTTC
CASSSGTSGSIRYEQYF
>TRBV11-2|-|TRBJ2-1|-
TGTGCCAGCAGCTCCCCGCTTGGCGATGATGAGCAGTTCTTC
CASSSPLGDDEQFF
>TRBV20-1|-|TRBJ2-3|-
TGCAGTGAAATAAAAGGGCTAACGCAGTATTTT
CSEIKGLTQYF
>TRBV4-3|-|TRBJ1-2|-
TGCGCCAGCAGCCAAGAAGGTCGGGGACGGAGACTTAACTATGGCTACACCTTC
CASSQEGRGRRLNYGYTF
>TRBV11-2|-|TRBJ2-7|-
TGTGCCAGCAGCCCAAGGAATTGGGGATCCGAGCAGTACTTC
CASSPRNWGSEQYF
>TRBV5-1|-|TRBJ2-7|TRBD1
TGCGCCAGCAGCTCCGGGACAGGGTTTGGCTACGAGCAGTACTTC
CASSSGTGFGYEQYF
>TRBV28|-|TRBJ2-1|TRBD1
TGTGCCAGCAGTCCCCCCGGCAGGGCAGGGGGCAATGAGCAGTTCTTC
CASSPPGRAGGNEQFF
>TRBV5-1|once|TRBJ2-7|-
TGCGCCAGCAGCACAGGGTCCTTCCAGTCGGCCTACGAGCAGTACTTC
CASSTGSFQSAYEQYF
>TRBV5-1|once|TRBJ1-1|-
TGCGCCAGCAGCTTGGTTCCAGGGGATCGTGCTGAAGCTTTCTTT
CASSLVPGDRAEAFF
>TRBV5-1|-|TRBJ2-3|-
TGCGCCAGCAGCTTGGGGAGGACTAGCACAGATACGCAGTATTTT
CASSLGRTSTDTQYF
>TRBV11-2|-|TRBJ2-7|TRBD1
TGTGCCAGCAGCTTGGGGACAGGGAGTATCGACGAGCAGTACTTC
CASSLGTGSIDEQYF
>TRBV7-5|-|TRBJ2-7|-
TGTGCCAGAAGCTTAGTGCTTAGCTCCTACGAGCAGTACTTC
CARSLVLSSYEQYF
>TRBV29-1|-|TRBJ2-1|-
TGCAGCGTTCCTCACTCTTTTGATAATGAGCAGTTCTTC
CSVPHSFDNEQFF
>TRBV28|-|TRBJ2-7|-
TGTGCCAGCAGCGACCCGCCAAAATACGAGCAGTACTTC
CASSDPPKYEQYF
>TRBV5-6|-|TRBJ2-7|-
TGTGCCAGCAGCTTCAGGGCGGTAGGATCCTACGAGCAGTACTTC
CASSFRAVGSYEQYF
>TRBV5-4|-|TRBJ2-3|-
TGTGCCAGCAGCTTTGGGTGGGAGTTCGATACGCAGTATTTT
CASSFGWEFDTQYF
>TRBV6-1|-|TRBJ2-1|TRBD2
TGTGCCAGCAGTGGGTCAGCGGGAGGACCGTTCTTC
CASSGSAGGPFF
>TRBV7-6|-|TRBJ2-3|-
TGTGCCAGCAGCTTAGATCCGCGGGCAGATACGCAGTATTTT
CASSLDPRADTQYF
>TRBV5-1|-|TRBJ1-2|-
TGCGCCAGCAGCTTGGAGGCCAATAACTATGGCTACACCTTC
CASSLEANNYGYTF
>TRBV29-1|-|TRBJ2-1|-
TGCAGCGTCCCCTCGCAGGCAATGACGAATGAGCAGTTCTTC
CSVPSQAMTNEQFF
>TRBV5-1|-|TRBJ2-1|-
TGCGCCAGCAGCCGGCGCGTCTCCGGATCCGATGAGCAGTTCTTC
CASSRRVSGSDEQFF
>TRBV12-5|-|TRBJ2-3|TRBD1
TGTGCTAGTGGTTTTTACCCCCAGAGGGACAGGGAGGGGACAGATACGCAGTATTTT
CASGFYPQRDREGTDTQYF
>TRBV6-6|-|TRBJ2-1|-
TGTGCCAGCAGTTTACGGGAGGGACAGTACAATGAGCAGTTCTTC
CASSLREGQYNEQFF
>TRBV7-9|-|TRBJ2-5|-
TGTGCCAGCAGCGATAGACAGCAAGAGACCCAGTACTTC
CASSDRQQETQYF
>TRBV7-9|-|TRBJ2-3|-
TGTGCCAGCAGCATGACTGCCGATACGCAGTATTTT
CASSMTADTQYF
>TRBV5-4|once|TRBJ2-7|TRBD2
TGTGCCAGCAGCGCCGCCATGGCTAGCGGCTCCTACGAGCAGTACTTC
CASSAAMASGSYEQYF
>TRBV7-2|-|TRBJ1-2|-
TGTGCCAGCAGCTTAGGAGGGCAGGGGCGGATTAACGGCTACACCTTC
CASSLGGQGRINGYTF
>TRBV28|-|TRBJ1-2|-
TGTGCCAGCAGTTTATCCGTAGGGGGTCCGTTCTATGGCTACACCTTC
CASSLSVGGPFYGYTF
>TRBV7-9|-|TRBJ2-1|-
TGTGCCAGCAGCTTCGGACAGCCTGAGGGACACAATGAGCAGTTCTTC
CASSFGQPEGHNEQFF
>TRBV7-2|-|TRBJ2-3|-
TGTGCCAGCAGCTTAGCGTGGGACGGCAGCACAGATACGCAGTATTTT
CASSLAWDGSTDTQYF
>TRBV6-1|-|TRBJ1-2|TRBD1
TGTGCCAGCTCGGACAGGGTTTCTGGCTACACCTTC
CASSDRVSGYTF
>TRBV18|-|TRBJ1-5|TRBD1
TGTGCCAGCTCACCACAACCGACAGGGGCCGGTCAGCCCCAGCATTTT
CASSPQPTGAGQPQHF
>TRBV7-2|-|TRBJ1-2|TRBD1
TGTGCCAGCAGCCCGACAGGGACCGAATATGGCTACACCTTC
CASSPTGTEYGYTF
>TRBV18|-|TRBJ1-1|-
TGTGCCAGCTCACCAGTCCCAGGGGACACTGAAGCTTTCTTT
CASSPVPGDTEAFF
>TRBV28|-|TRBJ2-2|-
TGTGCCAGCTTGGCATCCCCGGGGGTAGATGACACCGGGGAGCTGTTTTTT
CASLASPGVDDTGELFF
>TRBV15|-|TRBJ2-7|-
TGTGCCACCAGCAGAGATTGGGGGGAACCAAGACCCTACGAGCAGTACTTC
CATSRDWGEPRPYEQYF